A single sample is the source of the 10 T cell receptor beta chains below, sequenced in a study of Graves' ophthalmopathy and Graves' hyperthyroidism. RNA transcripts were the source from which TCR beta CDR3 regions were amplified. Second-round multiplex PCR came after a first-round RT-PCR that employed HTBI primers. TCRdb independently ran MiXCR on the multiplex PCR reads; one entry per CDR3 protein. The table shows 600,000 to 700,000 distinct CDR3 sequences, with roughly 41% occurring only once. The specimen sequenced was peripheral blood. These TCRs come from an adult man with Graves' ophthalmopathy.

This clonotype was detected ten times or more. The chain is built from TRBV10-2 and TRBJ1-2; D gene ambiguous. The germline CDR1 and CDR2 sequences are WSHSY and SAAADI. Trimming took off 1 base at V and 2 bases at J, with 5 bases between the two ends. The CDR3 sequence is 13 residues long. CDR3 sequence reads: CASSEYTNYGYTF. CDR3 nucleotide sequence: TGCGCCAGCAGTGAGTACACCAACTATGGCTACACCTTC.

This clonotype was seen many times. V gene TRBV20-1 combines with J gene TRBJ1-4; 9 bases align to TRBD1. CDR3 size: 15 residues. Germline V gene sequence: CDR1 DFQATT, CDR2 SNEGSKA (reference sequence). Trimming removed 1 base from V and 7 bases from J; junction bases left unmatched: 7. The CDR3 spells CSARGRTGEGEKLFF. CDR3 coding DNA: TGCAGTGCTAGAGGAAGGACAGGGGAAGGTGAAAAACTGTTTTTT.

Comment on this clonotype: This may stem from a read error, because a much larger clone lies one nucleotide away. The J gene is TRBJ2-5, the V gene TRBV7-2, with 9 bases identical to TRBD1. The germline V gene encodes CDR1 SGHTA and CDR2 FQGNSA. The CDR3 spans 15 residues. In DNA form, the CDR3 reads TGTGCCTGCAGCCTGCGGACAGGGGCGCGGGAGACCCAGTACTTC. This gives the protein CACSLRTGARETQYF.

This clonotype was seen ten or more times. CDR3 protein: CASSDSGDTGELFF. DNA of the CDR3: TGTGCCAGCAGTGACTCGGGGGACACCGGGGAGCTGTTTTTT. The V and J genes are TRBV6-4 and TRBJ2-2, with D perhaps being TRBD1 or TRBD2 (5 bases each). V dropped 0 bases and J dropped 3 bases, with 5 bases sitting between them. CDR1 MRHNA and CDR2 SNTAGT come from the germline V gene. The CDR3 is made up of 14 amino acids.

The table lists this clonotype with many counts. The chain recombines TRBV20-1 with TRBJ1-1; D remains ambiguous. V was pared by 3 bases and J by 0 bases, with 8 bases between. Germline V gene sequence: CDR1 DFQATT, CDR2 SNEGSKA (reference sequence). This CDR3 region has 13 residues. The CDR3 bases are TGCAGTGCTAGCCCCGGCTTGAACACTGAAGCTTTCTTT. Residues: CSASPGLNTEAFF.

This clonotype appeared a few times. The chain recombines TRBV2 with TRBJ2-7; D gene ambiguous. This CDR3 is 14 amino acids long. The ends were cut back, 7 bases at V and 6 bases at J, with 19 bases in the middle. From germline, CDR1 is SNHLY and CDR2 FYNNEI. The CDR3, as DNA: TGTGCCAGCATTAAAGATCTACGACGTCGCGAGCAGTACTTC. Its protein is CASIKDLRRREQYF.

A word on this clonotype: A much larger clone lies a single base off, so this may be a read error. Lacking the conserved final phenylalanine or tryptophan, this CDR3 likely reflects a read error. The V gene is TRBV12-3 or TRBV12-4, the J gene TRBJ1-2; TRBD1 matches at 7 bases. V lost 6 bases and J lost 5; bases outside the gene matches: 6. There are 13 residues in the CDR3. Here the CDR3 reads CASRKDRAYGYTS. CDR3 DNA sequence: TGTGCCAGCAGAAAAGACAGGGCGTATGGCTACACCTCC.

The CDR3 coding sequence is TGTGCCAGCAGCGACGCGGGAGCACACTACGAGCAGTACTTC. This sequence encodes CASSDAGAHYEQYF. The genes are TRBV5-5 and TRBJ2-7, with 7 bases identical to TRBD2. The junction had 7 bases not matched to a gene; V was cut back by 4 bases and J by 3 bases. The CDR3 length is 14 residues. The V gene's germline CDR1 is SGHKS and CDR2 YYEKEE (reference sequence). The full variable domain, rest sourced from reference TRBV5-5 and TRBJ2-7, is DAGVTQSPTHLIKTRGQQVTLRCSPISGHKSVSWYQQVLGQGPQFIFQYYEKEERGRGNFPDRFSARQFPNYSSELNVNALLLGDSALYLCASSDAGAHYEQYFGPGTRLTVT.

This clonotype was found a few times. The rearrangement uses TRBV5-4 and TRBJ1-2; 7 bases map to TRBD1. Germline CDR1 is SGHNT and CDR2 is YYREEE (reference sequence). Losses at the gene ends were 4 bases for V and 8 bases for J; bases not matched to a gene: 5. The CDR3 totals 12 residues. The CDR3 sequence: CASSHQGDGYTF. In DNA form, the CDR3 reads TGTGCCAGCAGCCACCAGGGGGACGGCTACACCTTC.

The table lists this clonotype with many counts. The chain couples TRBV7-2 to TRBJ2-7; no clear D. CDR3 length: 15 amino acids. V was shortened by 5 bases and J by 4 bases, with 18 bases between the two germline ends. Germline values: CDR1 SGHTA, CDR2 FQGNSA. CDR3 sequence (DNA): TGTGCCAGCAGCCTCCACGGGTTAGCCGGGTACGAGCAGTACTTC. Its protein is CASSLHGLAGYEQYF.